This T cell receptor (beta chain) is drawn from a study of vaccination and CD4 T cells after COVID-19. Study details: Each post-COVID sample was drawn after diagnosis, and the median interval was approximately 100 days (range 35 to 161). Post-vaccine sample collection happened at a median of around 65 days after dose two, ranging 14 to 241.

Sequence data for DNA of cultured CD4+ T cells were generated by the Oncomine TCR Beta short-read assay. The template was genomic DNA from cultured CD4+ T cells. TCRdb processed the PCR reads anew with MiXCR; each CDR3 protein has one entry. The table has approximately 12,000 distinct CDR3 sequences, approximately 60% seen once. Treatment indicated: approximately nine-day PBMC culture with coronavirus spike peptide pools or control peptides (ViraFEST assay). IL-2 at roughly 9.6 IU/ml and peptide pools at roughly 9.1 ug/ml were added to PBMCs cultured at 1.5 million to 2 million per well. Worth noting for this clonotype: Its matching antigen is unknown.

CDR3 length: 13 residues. The germline gives CDR1 SQVTM, CDR2 ANQGSEA. Trimming stripped 6 bases from V and 3 bases from J, with 12 bases between. Material: CD4+ T cells from blood, cultured in vitro. This sequence joins TRBV29-1 and TRBJ2-1; D is undetermined. This sequence was found in a human donor who had recovered from COVID-19. The CDR3 is CSVASDGYNEQFF. CDR3 bases: TGCAGCGTGGCTAGTGATGGCTACAATGAGCAGTTCTTC.